A single sample gave rise to the 20 T cell receptor beta chains below, sequenced in a study of tumor and adjacent non-tumor tissue in lung cancer. The library came from three nested PCR rounds adapted from ARM-PCR protocols. TCRdb independently ran MiXCR on the multiplex PCR reads; one entry per CDR3 protein. Among around 86,000 distinct CDR3 sequences listed, 72% were seen once. The template was RNA from unsorted bulk tissue. What was sequenced was lung tumor tissue. The receptors originated from a woman aged 40 to 55 with non-small cell lung cancer.

By frequency in the sample, this clonotype is medium-sized. This chain joins TRBV6-2 or TRBV6-3 and TRBJ2-3, with D maybe TRBD2 (5 bases). Trimming took off 6 bases at V and 6 bases at J, with 19 bases between the two ends. Germline V gives CDR1 MNHEY, CDR2 SVGEGT. This CDR3 region has 15 residues. The CDR3: CASRDRARSGDTQYF. In DNA form, the CDR3 reads TGTGCCAGCAGAGATAGGGCTCGGAGCGGCGATACGCAGTATTTT.

This clonotype occurred once. The junction and the germline gene differ at one end; a read error may be behind it. The genes are TRBV30 and TRBJ1-2; TRBD1 might be the D (5 bases). The germline V gene encodes CDR1 GTSNPN and CDR2 SVGIG (reference sequence). The CDR3 contains 13 residues. As DNA, the CDR3 is TGTGCCTGGAGTGTACCGGACATCTATGGCTACAACTTC. Its translation is CAWSVPDIYGYNF.

The table lists this clonotype with many counts. The chain uses TRBV24-1 and TRBJ2-1; TRBD2 matches 9 bases. CDR3 length: 15 residues. V gave up 3 bases and J gave up 3 bases; unmatched junction bases: 2. Germline V gene lookup returns CDR1 KGHDR and CDR2 SFDVKD. CDR3 sequence reads: CATSDRTSVYNEQFF. Written as DNA, the CDR3 is TGTGCCACCAGTGATCGGACTAGCGTCTACAATGAGCAGTTCTTC.

Comment on this clonotype: A much bigger clone sits one base away, suggesting this may be a read error. The J gene is TRBJ2-1, the V gene TRBV28; 9 positions agree with TRBD2. Germline V gene sequence: CDR1 MDHEN, CDR2 SYDVKM. This CDR3 spans 13 amino acids. For the CDR3, the DNA is TGTGCCAGCAGATGGGGACTAGCAGGGGAGCAGCTCTTC. Protein: CASRWGLAGEQLF.

As regards this clonotype: An end of the junction differs from the germline gene, which may be a read error. This chain connects TRBV11-2 to TRBJ2-1; 8 bases fit TRBD2. The CDR3 length is 13 residues. The germline V gene encodes CDR1 SGHAT and CDR2 FQNNGV. The DNA for the CDR3 is TGTGCCAGCAGCTTAGGGACTAGCTACAATGAGTACTTC. It specifies CASSLGTSYNEYF.

Remarks on this clonotype: Since no conserved phenylalanine or tryptophan closes the CDR3, a read error is the likely cause. The chain carries TRBV15 and TRBJ1-2, with D maybe TRBD1 (5 bases). V lost 5 bases to trimming and J lost 4 bases, with 11 bases between them. The CDR3 has 13 amino acids. CDR1 and CDR2 from the germline V gene are LNHNV and YYDKDF (reference sequence). DNA for the CDR3: TGTGCCACCAGCGGGGGGACCGGCTATGGCTACACCCTC. It translates to CATSGGTGYGYTL.

In regard to this clonotype: The germline gene is not matched at one end of the junction; a read error may be the cause. The chain employs TRBV6-5 and TRBJ1-6, with D perhaps TRBD1 (6 bases). The CDR3 has 14 amino acids. Germline V gene data show CDR1 as MNHEY and CDR2 as SVGAGI. The CDR3 region has the DNA TGTGCCAGGAGAGACGGGGGCGATTTGTCACCTCTCCACTTT. It translates to CARRDGGDLSPLHF.

This chain links TRBV6-5 with TRBJ1-1; D possibly corresponds to TRBD1 (5 bases). Trimming shortened V by 7 bases and J by 7 bases, and 28 bases separated the two germline ends. Germline V gene data show CDR1 as MNHEY and CDR2 as SVGAGI. The CDR3 sequence is 17 residues long. CDR3 in DNA: TGTGCCAGCACTTCCCGAGGGGACGCAGGTCGTGGCATTGAAGCTTTCTTT. It specifies CASTSRGDAGRGIEAFF.

On this clonotype: This clone may be a read error of a much larger clone one base away. V is TRBV5-1 and J is TRBJ1-2; D not resolved. Germline CDR1 SGHRS, CDR2 YFSETQ. V lost 7 bases, J lost 0 bases, and 19 bases lay in between. The CDR3 runs to 16 residues. The CDR3 loop is CASGSGSYNTNYGYTF. The CDR3 DNA is TGCGCCAGCGGCTCGGGGAGTTACAATACTAACTATGGCTACACCTTC.

The chain carries TRBV5-4 and TRBJ2-1; D gene unclear. There are 12 residues in the CDR3. Germline CDR1 and CDR2: SGHNT and YYREEE (reference sequence). The V gene lost 4 bases and the J gene lost 7 bases, with 9 bases spanning the gap. CDR3 in amino acids: CASSTTGNEQFF. The DNA for the CDR3 is TGTGCCAGCAGCACGACTGGGAATGAGCAGTTCTTC.

With respect to this clonotype: The germline gene is not matched at one end of the junction; a read error may be the cause. The J gene is TRBJ2-1, the V gene TRBV29-1; 9 bases are shared with TRBD2. The CDR3 has 13 amino acids. Germline V CDR1 and CDR2: SQVTM, ANQGSEA. The CDR3 DNA is TGCAACGTTGATGAGACTAGCGGCGATGAGCAGTTCTTC. This sequence encodes CNVDETSGDEQFF.

A word on this clonotype: A much larger clone differs by one base, so this may be a read error. The rearrangement joins TRBV5-4 to TRBJ1-6, with 10 positions matching TRBD1. The CDR3 extends over 14 amino acids. The germline V gene has CDR1 SGHNT and CDR2 YYREEE (reference sequence). The CDR3 loop reads CVSRPGTGDSPLHF. As DNA, the CDR3 is TGTGTCAGCAGACCCGGGACAGGGGATTCACCCCTCCACTTT.

The V and J genes are TRBV11-2 and TRBJ2-2; TRBD2 might be the D (6 bases). Trimming pared 9 bases from V and 5 bases from J, leaving 19 bases between. CDR3 size: 15 residues. Germline CDR1 and CDR2: SGHAT and FQNNGV. CDR3: CASSGPRGGTGELFF. The CDR3 nucleotides are TGTGCCAGTAGCGGACCCCGGGGAGGAACCGGGGAGCTGTTTTTT.

As to this clonotype: Given a much more abundant clone one base away, this may be a read error. The chain recombines TRBV6-5 with TRBJ1-1; no firm D call. CDR1 MNHEY and CDR2 SVGAGI come from the germline V gene. The length of the CDR3 is 15 residues. The CDR3 loop is CVSHPRGFLNTEASF. In nucleotides, the CDR3 is TGTGTCAGTCACCCGCGGGGTTTTCTGAACACTGAAGCTTCCTTT.

The chain joins TRBV11-2 to TRBJ2-7; D is possibly TRBD2 (6 bases). Trimming left V 1 base short and J 10 bases short, with 20 bases between. The CDR3 loop spans 15 amino acids. The germline V gene encodes CDR1 SGHAT and CDR2 FQNNGV. The CDR3 nucleotides read TGTGCCAGCAGCTTAGGGGCTAGCGTCGCGTACAAACAGTACTTC. Protein: CASSLGASVAYKQYF.

Concerning this clonotype: This may be a read error, as it is one base from a much larger clone. The rearrangement uses TRBV5-1 and TRBJ2-5; 7 bases fit TRBD2. The CDR3 contains 16 residues. CDR1 and CDR2 (germline): SGHRS, YFSETQ. With V trimmed by 0 bases and J by 5 bases, 10 bases remained unmatched. The chain's CDR3 is CASSLALAEDRETQYF. In nucleotides, the CDR3 is TGCGCCAGCAGCTTGGCCCTAGCGGAAGATCGTGAGACCCAGTACTTC.

With regard to this clonotype: A much larger clone differs by one base, so this may be a read error. The gene calls are TRBV14 and TRBJ1-3; D gene ambiguous. The CDR3 spans 15 residues. Germline CDR1 and CDR2: SGHDN and FVKESK. The germline V and J ends were trimmed by 4 bases and 0 bases, with 10 bases remaining between them. The CDR3 loop reads CASSLLDGSGNTIYF. DNA of the CDR3: TGTGCCAGCAGCCTTCTCGATGGCTCTGGAAACACCATATATTTT.

V usage is TRBV20-1 and J usage is TRBJ2-1; TRBD2 is a possible D gene (5 bases). V was shortened by 6 bases and J by 0 bases, with 18 bases between the two germline ends. This CDR3 comprises 16 residues. Germline loops: CDR1 DFQATT, CDR2 SNEGSKA (reference sequence). CDR3 in DNA: TGCAGTGCGAGACTGACTGGCGGAGGCTCCTACAATGAGCAGTTCTTC. It translates to CSARLTGGGSYNEQFF.

The chain recombines TRBV28 with TRBJ2-3; 8 nucleotides agree with TRBD2. Germline V gives CDR1 MDHEN, CDR2 SYDVKM. This CDR3 has 17 amino acids. Trimming at V came to 6 bases and at J to 5 bases, leaving 16 bases not matched to a gene. Here the CDR3 reads CASSSDTGTRYIDTQYF. CDR3 DNA sequence: TGTGCCAGCAGCTCCGATACCGGGACTAGGTACATAGATACGCAGTATTTT.

A remark on this clonotype: Compared with germline, one end of the junction differs, possibly owing to a read error. This rearrangement joins TRBV11-3 to TRBJ2-5; no reliable D call. Germline V CDR1 and CDR2: SGHNT, YENEEA. The CDR3 extends over 12 amino acids. The CDR3 DNA is TGCACCAACAGCCCCGAAGGAGAGACCCAGTACTTC. It encodes CTNSPEGETQYF.